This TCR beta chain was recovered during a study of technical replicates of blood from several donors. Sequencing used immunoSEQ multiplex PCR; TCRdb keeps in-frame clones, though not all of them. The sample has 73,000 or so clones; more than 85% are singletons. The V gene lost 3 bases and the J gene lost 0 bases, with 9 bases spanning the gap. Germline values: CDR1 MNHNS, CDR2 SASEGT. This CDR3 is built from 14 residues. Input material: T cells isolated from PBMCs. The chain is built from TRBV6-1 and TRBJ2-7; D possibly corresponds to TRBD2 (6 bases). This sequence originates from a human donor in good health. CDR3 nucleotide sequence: TGTGCCAGCAGTGACGGGGGAAGCTCCTACGAGCAGTACTTC. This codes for CASSDGGSSYEQYF.